The clone carrying this T cell receptor beta chain was detected only a few times. Its antigen remains unidentified. The sample originates from a study of T-cell memory formation after mild COVID-19. TCRdb reprocessed the 5' RACE reads with MiXCR, giving one entry per CDR3 protein. The sample lists hundreds of thousands of distinct CDR3 sequences; around an eighth were seen once. The germline gives CDR1 MGHRA, CDR2 YSYEKL. Trimming cost V 0 bases and J 0 bases, with 9 bases left between them. This CDR3 contains 16 residues. Study-level points and caveats: A balance of CD4 and CD8 characterized clones contracting day 15 to 85, whereas later expanders leaned CD4+.

The clonotype originates from a man younger than 35 who had mild COVID-19 (a few samples of this study predate the infection). Cell type and time point are not known. The specimen sequenced was PBMCs or a T cell subset sorted from them (not recorded which). The genes are TRBV4-1 and TRBJ2-4; D is perhaps TRBD1 (5 bases). CDR3 sequence: CASSQEAGLAKNIQYF. The CDR3 DNA follows: TGCGCCAGCAGCCAAGAAGCAGGGCTAGCCAAAAACATTCAGTACTTC.